Listed below are T cell receptor beta chains from one sample, sequenced in a study of vaccination effects on CD4 cells after COVID-19. TCRdb keeps only in-frame clones here, not all; method: immunoSEQ multiplex PCR. The sample has some 30,000 clones, roughly 81% seen once. Their antigens remain unidentified. The specimen comprised CD4+ T cells from PBMCs cultured with HCoV-229E spike peptides, sampled after COVID-19 vaccination. These receptors were obtained from a human donor who received a COVID-19 vaccine. CDR3s include the opening cysteine and the closing phenylalanine or tryptophan. A D gene is named only where the DNA matches it firmly. Only part of the rows carry a size: once, few, many, or a class if the clone is expanded.

>TRBV7-8|TRBD2|TRBJ2-6|-
TGTGCCAGCAGCTTAGCCAGTCTAGCGGGGACTGGGGCCAACGTCCTGACTTTC
CASSLASLAGTGANVLTF
>TRBV2|-|TRBJ2-7|few
TGTGCCAGCAGTGAGGCGGGCTACGAGCAGTACTTC
CASSEAGYEQYF
>TRBV10-3|-|TRBJ2-7|once
TGTGCCATCGCCCGGGACAACACTTCGGGCGAGCAGTACTTC
CAIARDNTSGEQYF
>TRBV6-4|-|TRBJ2-3|-
TGTGCCAGCAGCCGGACAGCGGAGACAGATACGCAGTATTTT
CASSRTAETDTQYF
>TRBV3-1/TRBV3-2|-|TRBJ1-1|-
TGTGCCAGCAGCCCCTCCGGGGTTGAAGCTTTCTTT
CASSPSGVEAFF
>TRBV6-5|TRBD2|TRBJ2-2|-
TGTGCCAGCAGTTATCTGGCGGGAGGGCCTGGCGGGGAGCTGTTTTTT
CASSYLAGGPGGELFF
>TRBV27|TRBD1|TRBJ2-3|-
TGTGCCAGCAGTTTACGTCAACTATCCGGGACAGGGGGCTGGAGAGATACGCAGTATTTT
CASSLRQLSGTGGWRDTQYF
>TRBV4-2|-|TRBJ1-1|once
TGTGCCAGCAGCCAAGGAGTAGACACTGAAGCTTTCTTT
CASSQGVDTEAFF
>TRBV5-5|-|TRBJ2-7|-
TGTGCCAGCAGTCTCGACAGCCCGACCCCGTACTTC
CASSLDSPTPYF
>TRBV10-1|TRBD1|TRBJ1-2|few
TGCGCCAGCAGTGAGTCGGGACAGCCCTATGGCTACACCTTC
CASSESGQPYGYTF
>TRBV21-1|-|TRBJ1-6|-
TGTGCCAGCAGCGACGGGGACAGGGGGGGTTCACCCCTCCACTTT
CASSDGDRGGSPLHF
>TRBV5-4|-|TRBJ1-2|-
TGTGCCAGCAGCTTGCGGCCAGCCTATGGCTACACCTTC
CASSLRPAYGYTF
>TRBV7-9|-|TRBJ2-7|-
TGTGCCAGCAGCTTAGCGGGCGGCAAACGCAGTTACGAGCAGTACTTC
CASSLAGGKRSYEQYF
>TRBV3-1/TRBV3-2|TRBD2|TRBJ2-3|-
TGTGCCAGCAGCCGAGGACTAGTTGTCGGTACGCAGTATTTT
CASSRGLVVGTQYF
>TRBV5-1|-|TRBJ2-7|-
TGCGCCAGCAGCTTGGAAATGAGAATTCAAGACGAGCAGTACTTC
CASSLEMRIQDEQYF
>TRBV6-5|-|TRBJ1-2|-
TGTGCCAGCAGTTATTATCGGGGTTCGACTAGTGGCTACACCTTC
CASSYYRGSTSGYTF
>TRBV5-4|-|TRBJ2-2|-
TGTGCCAGCAGCTTGGCAGGGATCACCGGGGAGCTGTTTTTT
CASSLAGITGELFF
>TRBV25-1|-|TRBJ1-1|few
TGTGCCAGCAGTGAACTTAGGAACACTGAAGCTTTCTTT
CASSELRNTEAFF
>TRBV19|TRBD2|TRBJ2-2|-
TGTGCCAGTAGAAGACTAGCGGGGCGGGGGGACACCGGGGAGCTGTTTTTT
CASRRLAGRGDTGELFF
>TRBV29-1|TRBD1|TRBJ2-2|-
TGCAGCGTCAGACCAGGACAGGGGAACACCGGGGAGCTGTTTTTT
CSVRPGQGNTGELFF
>TRBV11-2|-|TRBJ1-2|-
TGTGCCAGCACCTTAGGAGGGGCAGGCAACTATGGCTACACCTTC
CASTLGGAGNYGYTF
>TRBV25-1|-|TRBJ2-2|-
TGTGCCAGCAGTGAATGGGCAGGGCGAACTGTAACCGGGGAGCTGTTTTTT
CASSEWAGRTVTGELFF
>TRBV12-5|-|TRBJ2-3|-
TGTGCTAGTGGGCCGGAGATTACGCAGTATTTT
CASGPEITQYF
>TRBV18|-|TRBJ2-7|few
TGTGCCAGCTCACCACCGGTAGGGGGTCTCTCCTACGAGCAGTACTTC
CASSPPVGGLSYEQYF
>TRBV23-1|-|TRBJ2-1|-
TGCGCCAGCAGTCAATCGGGTCCTAGGCCCCTTCACTACAATGAGCAGTTCTTC
CASSQSGPRPLHYNEQFF
>TRBV20-1|-|TRBJ2-5|once
TGCAGTGTTAAAGCACAAGAGACCCAGTACTTC
CSVKAQETQYF
>TRBV6-5|-|TRBJ1-3|-
TGTGCCAGCAGTTACAACGCGATTGCTGGAAACACCATATATTTT
CASSYNAIAGNTIYF
>TRBV7-8|TRBD1|TRBJ1-2|once
TGTGCCAGCAGCTCTCAGGGACAGGGGGGCTATGGCTACACCTTC
CASSSQGQGGYGYTF
>TRBV6-1|TRBD1|TRBJ2-7|-
TGTGCCAGCAGTGAAACAGGGGGCGGCTACGAGCAGTACTTC
CASSETGGGYEQYF